Following are 21 T cell receptor beta chains from one sample sequenced in a study of T cell repertoires in cytomegalovirus infection. Antigens of these TCRs are unknown. Via MiXCR, TCRdb re-called the reads, giving one row per CDR3 protein. The table shows some 800,000 distinct CDR3 sequences, with 25% to 30% occurring only once. Here the sequenced sample was cultured CD8+ T cells from PBMCs, taken from culture after CMV antigen stimulation. The receptors stem from a human donor in good health (CMV status not recorded). Some clones in this sample may be carry-over from other donors' samples.

This clonotype was observed a handful of times. Mismatch with germline at one junction end may stem from a read error. The V and J genes are TRBV2 and TRBJ1-4; 8 nucleotides line up with TRBD1. Germline loops: CDR1 SNHLY, CDR2 FYNNEI. There are 12 residues in the CDR3. CDR3 in DNA: TGTGCCCGCAGGGGGCCGGGGGAAAAACTGTTTTTT. This gives the protein CARRGPGEKLFF.

This chain joins TRBV6-2 or TRBV6-3 and TRBJ2-1, with D tentatively TRBD2 (6 bases). This CDR3 has 13 residues. V lost 9 bases and J lost 5, with 14 bases in between. Per germline, CDR1 MNHEY and CDR2 SVGEGT. CDR3 region: CASLAGLNNEQFF. CDR3 in DNA: TGTGCCAGTCTTGCGGGGCTGAACAATGAGCAGTTCTTC.

The chain couples TRBV7-3 to TRBJ2-3; weak D call: TRBD1 (5 bases). The V and J ends lost 5 bases and 5 bases respectively, with 20 bases between them. This CDR3 contains 16 residues. Looked up from germline, CDR1 is SGHTA and CDR2 is FQGTGA. CDR3 sequence reads: CASSPSLAGQIDTQYF. The CDR3 DNA follows: TGTGCCAGCAGCCCCTCCCTGGCAGGGCAGATAGATACGCAGTATTTT.

The chain joins TRBV5-6 to TRBJ1-6; 8 bases agree with TRBD1. V was pared by 2 bases and J by 6 bases, with 10 bases of the junction left unmatched. This CDR3 is 17 amino acids long. Looked up from germline, CDR1 is SGHDT and CDR2 is YYEEEE. The CDR3 DNA is TGTGCCAGCAGCTTCGCTCCAGGGGGCGCGTTTAATTCACCCCTCCACTTT. Its translation: CASSFAPGGAFNSPLHF.

This clonotype was counted many times. At one of its ends the junction is not consistent with the germline gene, which may arise from a read error. The chain joins TRBV4-1 to TRBJ2-1; 7 bases match TRBD1. The CDR3 extends over 14 amino acids. Germline values: CDR1 MGHRA, CDR2 YSYEKL. The CDR3 DNA follows: TGTGCCAGCAGTCCCGACAGGGCATACAATGAGCAGTTCTTC. Amino acid sequence: CASSPDRAYNEQFF.

The V call is TRBV2, the J call TRBJ2-5, with D perhaps TRBD1 (5 bases). The CDR3 covers 12 residues. Germline V lookup: CDR1 SNHLY, CDR2 FYNNEI. The V end was cut by 7 bases, the J end by 9 bases, with 15 bases between. The chain's CDR3 is CASIGRVRAQYF. The CDR3 bases are TGTGCCAGCATCGGCAGGGTCCGGGCCCAGTACTTC.

The rearrangement links TRBV15 to TRBJ1-2, with 9 bases lining up with TRBD1. The CDR3 length is 15 residues. Per the germline V gene, CDR1 is LNHNV and CDR2 is YYDKDF (reference sequence). V shed 3 bases and J 7 bases; nucleotides not matched to a gene: 9. CDR3 nucleotides: TGTGCCACCAGCAGCGATGGGGGACAGGGAAGTGGCTACACCTTC. Translated, it gives CATSSDGGQGSGYTF.

The chain links TRBV6-1 to TRBJ1-1; D possibly corresponds to TRBD1 (6 bases). CDR1 MNHNS and CDR2 SASEGT come from the germline V gene. This CDR3 is built from 16 residues. The ends were cut back, 0 bases at V and 4 bases at J, with 15 bases in the middle. CDR3 sequence reads: CASSEAPGGAGTEAFF. The CDR3 DNA follows: TGTGCCAGCAGTGAAGCCCCGGGGGGGGCGGGCACTGAAGCTTTCTTT.

Only a few counts were recorded for this clonotype. The rearrangement links TRBV7-8 to TRBJ1-2; D might be TRBD1 (6 bases). Trimming cost V 1 base and J 6 bases, with 21 bases left between them. Germline assignment: CDR1 SGHVS and CDR2 FQNEAQ. The CDR3 loop spans 17 amino acids. The CDR3 here is CASSLGGGRGRWDGYTF. CDR3 bases: TGTGCCAGCAGCTTAGGTGGCGGCAGGGGAAGATGGGATGGCTACACCTTC. Full variable domain (remainder filled in from reference TRBV7-8 and TRBJ1-2): GAGVSQSPRYKVAKRGQDVALRCDPISGHVSLFWYQQALGQGPEFLTYFQNEAQLDKSGLPSDRFFAERPEGSVSTLKIQRTQQEDSAVYLCASSLGGGRGRWDGYTFGSGTRLTVV.

The chain employs TRBV4-3 and TRBJ2-3, with a tentative D call TRBD1 (6 bases). CDR1 and CDR2 (germline): LGHNA, YSLEER. This CDR3 has 16 residues. Trimming cost V 0 bases and J 1 base, with 11 bases left between them. DNA for the CDR3: TGCGCCAGCAGCCAAGATGTGACAGGCCGCACAGATACGCAGTATTTT. This encodes CASSQDVTGRTDTQYF.

This rearrangement joins TRBV5-1 to TRBJ1-2; 8 bases fit TRBD1. The CDR3 contains 15 residues. The junction had 10 bases not matched to a gene; V was cut back by 5 bases and J by 4 bases. CDR1 and CDR2 from the germline V gene are SGHRS and YFSETQ. DNA of the CDR3: TGCGCCAGCAGACTAGGACAGGGTGAGGCCTATGGCTACACCTTC. It specifies CASRLGQGEAYGYTF.

CDR3: CASSPQWGDGYTF. In nucleotides, the CDR3 is TGTGCCAGCAGCCCCCAATGGGGAGACGGCTACACCTTC. V and J are TRBV6-5 and TRBJ1-2; D ambiguous. The CDR3 has 13 amino acids. The germline V and J ends were trimmed by 6 bases and 8 bases, with 16 bases remaining between them. Germline V gene data show CDR1 as MNHEY and CDR2 as SVGAGI.

The J gene is TRBJ2-1, the V gene TRBV25-1; D remains ambiguous. CDR1 is MGHDK, CDR2 SYGVNS, per germline. Trimming left V 3 bases short and J 9 bases short, with 9 bases between. This CDR3 spans 12 amino acids. CDR3 DNA: TGTGCCAGCAGTGATCGGAAGGGTGAGCAGTTCTTC. Amino acids: CASSDRKGEQFF.

At least ten counts were recorded for this clonotype. The V gene is TRBV7-6, the J gene TRBJ2-1; 9 bases match TRBD2. Germline V gene data show CDR1 as SGHVS and CDR2 as FNYEAQ. The V and J ends lost 1 base and 7 bases, in that order; junction bases with no gene match: 14. This CDR3 comprises 18 residues. CDR3 sequence reads: CASSLGWSAGGLQNEQFF. CDR3 nucleotide sequence: TGTGCCAGCAGCTTAGGATGGTCTGCGGGGGGGCTGCAGAATGAGCAGTTCTTC.

This chain joins TRBV4-2 and TRBJ2-6; D is uncertain. CDR1 is LGHNA, CDR2 YNFKEQ, per germline. Trimming cost V 2 bases and J 0 bases, with 14 bases left between them. The CDR3 runs 18 residues. The CDR3 here is CASSQSAGPYSGANVLTF. The CDR3 DNA is TGTGCCAGCAGCCAAAGTGCAGGACCATACTCTGGGGCCAACGTCCTGACTTTC.

J is TRBJ1-2 and V is TRBV2; 7 bases align to TRBD1. Germline V gene sequence: CDR1 SNHLY, CDR2 FYNNEI. The V and J ends lost 1 base and 4 bases, in that order; junction bases with no gene match: 3. CDR3 size: 14 residues. CDR3 region: CASSEGGTAYGYTF. CDR3 nucleotides: TGTGCCAGCAGTGAAGGCGGGACAGCCTATGGCTACACCTTC.

There are a few counts of this clonotype. The V and J genes are TRBV6-8 and TRBJ1-1, with D perhaps TRBD1 (6 bases). The CDR3 totals 15 residues. Trimming pared 0 bases from V and 2 bases from J, leaving 10 bases between. CDR1 is MNHGY and CDR2 is SAAAGT in the germline V gene. This CDR3 is CASSYSDSPNTEAFF. DNA of the CDR3: TGTGCCAGCAGTTACTCGGACAGTCCCAACACTGAAGCTTTCTTT.

This clonotype was seen a few times. This chain connects TRBV27 to TRBJ1-4, with TRBD1 matching over 8 bases. This CDR3 region has 14 residues. V lost 5 bases, J lost 7 bases, and 6 bases stayed unmatched. Looked up from germline, CDR1 is MNHEY and CDR2 is SMNVEV (reference sequence). The CDR3 protein is CASSIQGAREKLFF. The CDR3 bases are TGTGCCAGCAGTATCCAGGGGGCGCGTGAAAAACTGTTTTTT.

J is TRBJ1-2 and V is TRBV7-8; a weak D match, TRBD1 (5 bases). V was trimmed by 0 bases and J by 4 bases, leaving 21 bases between them. The length of the CDR3 is 18 residues. Germline loops: CDR1 SGHVS, CDR2 FQNEAQ. As DNA, the CDR3 is TGTGCCAGCAGCTTAGCGCTGGGGGAGGAAGCCAAGTTCTATGGCTACACCTTC. Protein: CASSLALGEEAKFYGYTF.

There are many counts of this clonotype. The V and J genes are TRBV18 and TRBJ1-2, with TRBD1 matching over 7 bases. Germline V gives CDR1 KGHSH, CDR2 LQKENI. The CDR3 has 14 residues. With V trimmed by 6 bases and J by 3 bases, 7 bases remained unmatched. CDR3 in DNA: TGTGCCAGCTCCGGGGACAGCCCTTACTATGGCTACACCTTC. Its protein is CASSGDSPYYGYTF.

There are a few counts of this clonotype. This chain uses TRBV5-6 with TRBJ2-2, with 7 bases identical to TRBD1. CDR3 length: 17 amino acids. After removal of 0 bases from V and 4 bases from J, the junction contained 9 bases not matched to a gene. Per the germline V gene, CDR1 is SGHDT and CDR2 is YYEEEE. The CDR3 region has the DNA TGTGCCAGCAGCTTGGGCCGGACAGGCCTCCGCACCGGGGAGCTGTTTTTT. Encoded protein: CASSLGRTGLRTGELFF.